The 27 T cell receptor beta chains below all came from one sample that was sequenced in a study of T-cell reconstitution after alpha-beta-depleted transplantation in children. Library preparation (for TCRbeta) was performed with unique molecular identifiers. TCRdb ran MiXCR on the PCR reads and lists one entry per CDR3 protein. Among hundreds of thousands of distinct CDR3 sequences, under 15% were seen once, and the ten largest hold over 2%. Here the sequenced sample was PBMCs, mostly from graft donor cells, taken 360 days after TCRalphabeta/CD19-depleted stem cell transplant. These receptors all come from a male patient younger than 18 who had a stem cell transplant for acute myeloid leukemia, so the T cells may come from the graft donor.

Many counts were recorded for this clonotype. The V call is TRBV5-1, the J call TRBJ2-7; D possibly uses TRBD1 or TRBD2 (5 bases each). V was pared by 3 bases and J by 1 base, with 11 bases between. CDR3 length equals 14 residues. Per germline, CDR1 SGHRS and CDR2 YFSETQ. CDR3 nucleotide sequence: TGCGCCAGCAGCTGGGACGGACAATCCTACGAGCAGTACTTC. Translating it yields CASSWDGQSYEQYF. Combining the CDR3 with reference TRBV5-1 and TRBJ2-7 gives the whole variable domain KAGVTQTPRYLIKTRGQQVTLSCSPISGHRSVSWYQQTPGQGLQFLFEYFSETQRNKGNFPGRFSGRQFSNSRSEMNVSTLELGDSALYLCASSWDGQSYEQYFGPGTRLTVT.

The chain joins TRBV10-3 to TRBJ2-2, with 12 bases identical to TRBD2. CDR3 length: 18 residues. The ends lost 8 bases at V and 4 bases at J; junction bases unmatched: 14. CDR1 is ENHRY, CDR2 SYGVKD, per germline. The DNA for the CDR3 is TGTGCCATCTGTTTTTTCGGGCCTAGCGGGAGGGCCACCGGGGAGCTGTTTTTT. This translates into CAICFFGPSGRATGELFF.

This clonotype was picked up a small number of times. The chain is built from TRBV20-1 and TRBJ2-1, with 9 bases that match TRBD2. The CDR3 length is 16 residues. Germline V gene data show CDR1 as DFQATT and CDR2 as SNEGSKA (reference sequence). With 2 bases clipped from V and 2 bases from J, the junction kept 7 bases outside the gene matches. CDR3 in DNA: TGCAGTGCTAGACCTTTACTAGCGGGTCCCTACAATGAGCAGTTCTTC. Its translation: CSARPLLAGPYNEQFF.

This clonotype was counted only a few times. The J gene is TRBJ1-1, the V gene TRBV7-3; 9 bases map to TRBD1. V shed 4 bases, J shed 5 bases, and the junction held 8 bases outside the gene matches. The CDR3 loop spans 15 amino acids. Per germline, CDR1 SGHTA and CDR2 FQGTGA. CDR3 in DNA: TGTGCCAGCAGCTCCAAACAGGGGGCGAGTACTGAAGCTTTCTTT. This translates into CASSSKQGASTEAFF. Supplemented by reference TRBV7-3 and TRBJ1-1, the full variable domain reads GAGVSQTPSNKVTEKGKYVELRCDPISGHTALYWYRQSLGQGPEFLIYFQGTGAADDSGLPNDRFFAVRPEGSVSTLKIQRTERGDSAVYLCASSSKQGASTEAFFGQGTRLTVV.

The chain uses TRBV4-3 and TRBJ2-7, with TRBD2 matching 10 bases. V trimming: 2 bases; J trimming: 2 bases; junction bases outside the gene matches: 3. The CDR3 sequence is 15 residues long. The germline V gene has CDR1 LGHNA and CDR2 YSLEER. The CDR3 loop reads CASSQLLAGAYEQYF. Written as DNA, the CDR3 is TGCGCCAGCAGCCAACTCCTAGCGGGAGCCTACGAGCAGTACTTC.

This clonotype was counted ten times or more. V usage is TRBV9 and J usage is TRBJ2-1, with 8 nucleotides matching TRBD2. This CDR3 region has 15 residues. Germline-derived CDR1 and CDR2 are SGDLS and YYNGEE. Trimming took 4 bases from V and 0 from J; bases not matched to a gene: 3. This CDR3 is CASSKSGSSYNEQFF. The CDR3 bases are TGTGCCAGCAGCAAAAGCGGGAGCTCCTACAATGAGCAGTTCTTC.

This clonotype has only a few counts. The gene calls are TRBV29-1 and TRBJ2-1, with TRBD2 matching over 7 bases. The CDR3 is 15 amino acids. Trimming cost V 3 bases and J 3 bases; bases outside gene matches: 8. Germline V lookup: CDR1 SQVTM, CDR2 ANQGSEA. This chain's CDR3 is CSVDIPAGYYNEQFF. CDR3 nucleotide sequence: TGCAGCGTTGACATTCCAGCGGGATACTACAATGAGCAGTTCTTC.

This clonotype was picked up many times. The genes are TRBV27 and TRBJ2-7; 9 positions agree with TRBD1. J lost 5 bases, V lost 3 bases, and 11 bases had no gene match. The CDR3 totals 16 residues. Germline lookup yields CDR1 MNHEY and CDR2 SMNVEV (reference sequence). Here the CDR3 reads CASSFKATGGADEQYF. As DNA, the CDR3 is TGTGCCAGCAGTTTTAAGGCCACAGGGGGCGCCGACGAGCAGTACTTC.

This clonotype was recorded at least ten times. The chain uses TRBV29-1 and TRBJ2-1, with D possibly matching TRBD1 (6 bases). With 1 base removed from V and 7 bases from J, the gap between germline ends came to 20 bases. The CDR3 contains 16 residues. Germline V gives CDR1 SQVTM, CDR2 ANQGSEA. The CDR3 protein is CSVEGQETGILNEQFF. The DNA for the CDR3 is TGCAGCGTTGAAGGGCAAGAGACAGGCATCTTAAATGAGCAGTTCTTC.

The chain links TRBV10-2 to TRBJ2-1; D might be TRBD2 (5 bases). Germline V gene sequence: CDR1 WSHSY, CDR2 SAAADI. V lost 6 bases and J lost 10, with 19 bases in between. This CDR3 region has 14 residues. This CDR3 is CASSDPKRAGEQFF. In DNA form, the CDR3 reads TGCGCCAGCAGCGACCCGAAGAGGGCCGGGGAGCAGTTCTTC.

The chain carries TRBV28 and TRBJ2-7; 11 bases align to TRBD1. The ends lost 8 bases at V and 4 bases at J; junction bases unmatched: 4. CDR1 MDHEN and CDR2 SYDVKM come from the germline V gene. This CDR3 has 13 residues. The CDR3 spells CASGGTGGYEQYF. The CDR3 region has the DNA TGTGCCAGCGGAGGGACAGGGGGATACGAGCAGTACTTC.

This rearrangement joins TRBV28 to TRBJ2-1; D ambiguous. Looked up from germline, CDR1 is MDHEN and CDR2 is SYDVKM. There are 13 residues in the CDR3. Trimming stripped 8 bases from V and 2 bases from J, with 10 bases between. The CDR3 sequence is CASSEVAYNEQFF. The CDR3 coding sequence is TGTGCCAGCTCTGAGGTGGCCTACAATGAGCAGTTCTTC.

This clonotype was detected a few times. The rearrangement joins TRBV28 to TRBJ1-5, with TRBD1 as a possible D gene (6 bases). V was clipped by 8 bases and J by 3 bases, with 11 bases between them. The germline gives CDR1 MDHEN, CDR2 SYDVKM. This CDR3 region has 13 residues. The CDR3 protein is CASRGGFNQPQHF. The CDR3 DNA reads TGTGCCAGCCGTGGGGGCTTCAATCAGCCCCAGCATTTT.

This clonotype has a handful of counts. V and J are TRBV20-1 and TRBJ2-7, with 9 bases identical to TRBD2. Germline loops: CDR1 DFQATT, CDR2 SNEGSKA (reference sequence). The V and J ends lost 6 bases and 3 bases, in that order; junction bases with no gene match: 6. The CDR3 is 13 amino acids. CDR3 amino acids: CSAGLASLYEQYF. CDR3 bases: TGCAGTGCCGGACTAGCGAGTCTCTACGAGCAGTACTTC.

This clonotype was found a few times. The rearrangement links TRBV18 to TRBJ2-7; D is perhaps TRBD1 (6 bases). Germline loops: CDR1 KGHSH, CDR2 LQKENI. This CDR3 has 14 residues. The V end was cut by 3 bases, the J end by 2 bases, with 11 bases between. CDR3 DNA sequence: TGTGCCAGCTCACCCCAGGGGCGCACCTACGAGCAGTACTTC. Protein product: CASSPQGRTYEQYF.

The chain recombines TRBV7-2 with TRBJ2-7, with D perhaps matching TRBD2 (5 bases). CDR1 and CDR2 (germline): SGHTA, FQGNSA. This CDR3 region has 15 residues. V lost 3 bases and J 3 bases, leaving 15 bases between the germline ends. Here the CDR3 DNA reads TGTGCCAGCAGCTTCCTAGCACAAGAACTCTACGAGCAGTACTTC. Translating it yields CASSFLAQELYEQYF. Supplemented by reference TRBV7-2 and TRBJ2-7, the full variable domain reads GAGVSQSPSNKVTEKGKDVELRCDPISGHTALYWYRQSLGQGLEFLIYFQGNSAPDKSGLPSDRFSAERTGGSVSTLTIQRTQQEDSAVYLCASSFLAQELYEQYFGPGTRLTVT.

The chain combines TRBV15 with TRBJ2-7; 7 nucleotides align to TRBD1. Germline lookup yields CDR1 LNHNV and CDR2 YYDKDF (reference sequence). The CDR3 spans 13 residues. Unmatched junction bases numbered 3, after V lost 1 base and J lost 6 bases. The CDR3: CATSRVRGLEQYF. CDR3 nucleotides: TGTGCCACCAGCAGAGTTAGGGGGCTCGAGCAGTACTTC.

The chain carries TRBV28 and TRBJ1-1; D perhaps matches TRBD1 (6 bases). The germline V gene has CDR1 MDHEN and CDR2 SYDVKM. The CDR3 has 16 residues. Trimming cost V 6 bases and J 1 base, with 18 bases left between them. The CDR3 loop reads CASSLHLTGRNTEAFF. The CDR3 bases are TGTGCCAGCAGCCTTCATTTGACAGGCCGGAACACTGAAGCTTTCTTT. Looking up the rest from reference TRBV28 and TRBJ1-1 gives the full variable domain: DVKVTQSSRYLVKRTGEKVFLECVQDMDHENMFWYRQDPGLGLRLIYFSYDVKMKEKGDIPEGYSVSREKKERFSLILESASTNQTSMYLCASSLHLTGRNTEAFFGQGTRLTVV.

The rearrangement joins TRBV20-1 to TRBJ2-3, with 7 bases fitting TRBD2. Trimming cost V 5 bases and J 1 base; bases outside gene matches: 9. The CDR3 is 15 amino acids. The germline gives CDR1 DFQATT, CDR2 SNEGSKA (reference sequence). CDR3: CSAQTSPTRTDTQYF. CDR3 in DNA: TGCAGTGCTCAGACTAGCCCGACACGCACAGATACGCAGTATTTT.

V usage is TRBV4-3 and J usage is TRBJ2-1, with 8 positions matching TRBD1. The CDR3 contains 16 residues. Trimming cost V 0 bases and J 7 bases; bases outside gene matches: 8. The germline V gene encodes CDR1 LGHNA and CDR2 YSLEER. CDR3 sequence (DNA): TGCGCCAGCAGCCAAGATTTCAGGGGGCAAAGGAATGAGCAGTTCTTC. It translates to CASSQDFRGQRNEQFF.

This clonotype was observed a few times. The chain carries TRBV20-1 and TRBJ2-7, with unresolved D. CDR1 is DFQATT and CDR2 is SNEGSKA in the germline V gene (reference sequence). The CDR3 is 15 amino acids. Here the CDR3 reads CSGSNTPSTVYEQYF. In DNA, the CDR3 is TGCAGCGGAAGCAATACACCGTCGACGGTCTACGAGCAGTACTTC.

This clonotype was recorded a few times. The gene calls are TRBV6-2 or TRBV6-3 and TRBJ2-1; D gene unclear. CDR3 length: 15 amino acids. Trimming took 6 bases from V and 5 from J, leaving 17 bases between them. Germline CDR1 MNHEY, CDR2 SVGEGT. In DNA form, the CDR3 reads TGTGCCAGCAGAACGACAATAGGACCAAACAATGAGCAGTTCTTC. Protein: CASRTTIGPNNEQFF.

This clonotype was counted a few times. The V call is TRBV29-1, the J call TRBJ2-2, with 8 bases matching TRBD2. V was clipped by 4 bases and J by 4 bases; unmatched bases: 2. There are 13 residues in the CDR3. CDR1 SQVTM and CDR2 ANQGSEA come from the germline V gene. Here the CDR3 DNA reads TGCAGCGTTGGGGGACTAGTCACCGGGGAGCTGTTTTTT. Translated, it gives CSVGGLVTGELFF.

The chain uses TRBV5-1 and TRBJ2-1; D gene unclear. CDR1 SGHRS and CDR2 YFSETQ come from the germline V gene. This CDR3 comprises 14 residues. The V end was cut by 7 bases, the J end by 6 bases, with 17 bases between. CDR3 region: CASCPWLGSNEQFF. For the CDR3, the DNA is TGCGCCAGCTGCCCCTGGCTAGGATCCAATGAGCAGTTCTTC.

The chain employs TRBV5-1 and TRBJ2-1; the match to TRBD2 covers 15 bases. Germline V gene lookup returns CDR1 SGHRS and CDR2 YFSETQ. Germline trimming cut 2 bases from V and 2 bases from J; bases unmatched to any gene: 2. This CDR3 spans 17 amino acids. The chain's CDR3 is CASSFGLAGGPYNEQFF. For the CDR3, the DNA is TGCGCCAGCAGCTTCGGACTAGCGGGAGGGCCCTACAATGAGCAGTTCTTC. The complete variable domain, with remaining parts taken from reference TRBV5-1 and TRBJ2-1, reads KAGVTQTPRYLIKTRGQQVTLSCSPISGHRSVSWYQQTPGQGLQFLFEYFSETQRNKGNFPGRFSGRQFSNSRSEMNVSTLELGDSALYLCASSFGLAGGPYNEQFFGPGTRLTVL.

This sequence joins TRBV3-1 and TRBJ1-2, with TRBD1 identical over 7 bases. The germline CDR1 and CDR2 sequences are LGHDT and YNNKEL (reference sequence). There are 14 residues in the CDR3. Trimming cost V 4 bases and J 8 bases; bases outside gene matches: 10. This CDR3 is CASSLTGTVGGYTF. The CDR3 DNA reads as TGTGCCAGCAGCCTTACAGGGACAGTCGGCGGCTACACCTTC.

This clonotype was recorded many times. This chain joins TRBV5-4 and TRBJ1-6; D call uncertain. Germline lookup yields CDR1 SGHNT and CDR2 YYREEE (reference sequence). V shed 1 base and J shed 4 bases, with 9 bases lying between them. The CDR3 runs to 15 residues. The CDR3 is CASSLWAVYNSPLHF. The DNA for the CDR3 is TGTGCCAGCAGCTTGTGGGCGGTTTATAATTCACCCCTCCACTTT.